A selection of T cell receptor beta chains follows, all from one sample in a study of T cells in Graves' hyperthyroidism and ophthalmopathy. TCRdb passed the multiplex PCR reads through MiXCR, listing each CDR3 protein once. Among a few hundred thousand distinct CDR3 sequences, 15% were seen once, and the ten largest hold less than 35%. Sequencing was done on a sample of blood. These receptors were taken from a woman aged 25 to 45 with Graves' hyperthyroidism. CDR3s include the opening cysteine and the closing phenylalanine or tryptophan. The order of the fields is D gene, V gene, J gene, clone size, CDR3 DNA, CDR3 protein. The D gene is left open where the match is weak. Clone size is stated in some rows and not others, as once, few, many or a class when expanded.

TRBD2	TRBV6-1	TRBJ2-3	.	TGTGCCAGCAGTGAATTCCCGGGGCTAGCGGGAAGGAAAGATACGCAGTATTTT	CASSEFPGLAGRKDTQYF
TRBD2	TRBV6-2/TRBV6-3	TRBJ2-2	.	TGTGCCAGCACCTCACCGGGACTAGGGGCCGGGGAGCTGTTTTTT	CASTSPGLGAGELFF
TRBD1	TRBV4-1	TRBJ2-1	few	TGCGCCAGCAGCCAGGGACAGAATGTACCTTACAATGAGCAGTTCTTC	CASSQGQNVPYNEQFF
.	TRBV20-1	TRBJ2-7	many	TGCAGTGCTAGAGATCAGATAGGATCCGGCGACGAGCAGTACTTC	CSARDQIGSGDEQYF
TRBD2	TRBV2	TRBJ2-7	.	TGTGCCAGCCGTACTAGCGGGTACTCCTACGAGCAGTACTTC	CASRTSGYSYEQYF
.	TRBV12-3/TRBV12-4	TRBJ1-5	many	TGTGCCAGCACTCGTCAAGAGGGAAAGGGCAATCAGCCCCAGCATTTT	CASTRQEGKGNQPQHF
TRBD1	TRBV4-1	TRBJ1-2	.	TGCGCCAGCAGCCAAGGGAGCTACAGGGGCTATGGCTACACCTTC	CASSQGSYRGYGYTF
.	TRBV18	TRBJ1-5	many	TGTGCCAGCTCATCCGGGATAAGCAATCAGCCCCAGCATTTT	CASSSGISNQPQHF
TRBD1	TRBV29-1	TRBJ2-2	few	TGCAGCGCCAAGGGACAGGTCGCGAACACCGGGGAGCTGTTTTTT	CSAKGQVANTGELFF
.	TRBV28	TRBJ1-1	many	TGTGCCAGCAGTTGGGGGGGGGGAGGAGCTTTCTTT	CASSWGGGGAFF
.	TRBV4-2	TRBJ2-1	.	TGTGCCAGCAGCCAAGGTACTATGGGAGACAATGAGCAGTTCTTC	CASSQGTMGDNEQFF
.	TRBV28	TRBJ2-1	many	TGTGCCAGCAGTTTAACCCCCAGCAATGAGCAGTTCTTC	CASSLTPSNEQFF
TRBD1	TRBV4-1	TRBJ2-1	.	TGCGCCAGCAGCCAGGGGAGACAGGGGGCGCCGGGAGCATCCTACAATGAGCAGTTCTTC	CASSQGRQGAPGASYNEQFF
.	TRBV27	TRBJ2-7	many	TGTGCCAGCAGTCGACGGACGGGGGCTACCTACGAGCAGTACTTC	CASSRRTGATYEQYF
TRBD1	TRBV2	TRBJ2-5	.	TGTGCCAACAGTGCAAGACAGGGTGGGGAGACCCAGTACTTC	CANSARQGGETQYF
.	TRBV27	TRBJ2-2	.	TGTGCCACCAGTGACTCCGGCCCGGGACCCGGGGAGCTGTTTTTT	CATSDSGPGPGELFF
TRBD1	TRBV5-4	TRBJ1-6	.	TGTGCCAGCACCATAGGAGAGGGGGCAAGACGGGATTCACCCCTCCACTTT	CASTIGEGARRDSPLHF